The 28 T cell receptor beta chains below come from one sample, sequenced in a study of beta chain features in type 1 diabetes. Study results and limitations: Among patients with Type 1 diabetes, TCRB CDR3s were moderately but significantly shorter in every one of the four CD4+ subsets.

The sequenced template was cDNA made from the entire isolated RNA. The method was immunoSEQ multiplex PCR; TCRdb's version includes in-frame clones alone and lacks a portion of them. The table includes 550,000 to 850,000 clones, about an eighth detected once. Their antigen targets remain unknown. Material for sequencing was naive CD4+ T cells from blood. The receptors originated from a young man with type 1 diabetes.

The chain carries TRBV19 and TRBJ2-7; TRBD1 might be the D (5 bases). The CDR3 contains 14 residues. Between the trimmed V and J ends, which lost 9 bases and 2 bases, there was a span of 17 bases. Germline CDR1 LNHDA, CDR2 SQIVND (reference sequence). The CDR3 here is CASKSLGEAYEQYF. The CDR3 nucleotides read TGTGCCAGCAAGTCTCTAGGGGAAGCCTACGAGCAGTACTTC. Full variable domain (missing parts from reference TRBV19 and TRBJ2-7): DGGITQSPKYLFRKEGQNVTLSCEQNLNHDAMYWYRQDPGQGLRLIYYSQIVNDFQKGDIAEGYSVSREKKESFPLTVTSAQKNPTAFYLCASKSLGEAYEQYFGPGTRLTVT.

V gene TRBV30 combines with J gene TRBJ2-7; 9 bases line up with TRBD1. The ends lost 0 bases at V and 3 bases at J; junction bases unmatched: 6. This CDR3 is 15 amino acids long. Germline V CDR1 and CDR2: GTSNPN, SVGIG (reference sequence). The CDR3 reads CAWSVLWGQGYEQYF. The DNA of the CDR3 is TGTGCCTGGAGTGTACTCTGGGGACAGGGCTACGAGCAGTACTTC.

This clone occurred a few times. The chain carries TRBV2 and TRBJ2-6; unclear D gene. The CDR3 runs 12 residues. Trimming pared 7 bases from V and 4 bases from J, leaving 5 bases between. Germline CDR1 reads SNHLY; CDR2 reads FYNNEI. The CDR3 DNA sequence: TGTGCCAGCACATCCGGGGCCAACGTCCTGACTTTC. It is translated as CASTSGANVLTF. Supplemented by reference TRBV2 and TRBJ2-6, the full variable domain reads EPEVTQTPSHQVTQMGQEVILRCVPISNHLYFYWYRQILGQKVEFLVSFYNNEISEKSEIFDDQFSVERPDGSNFTLKIRSTKLEDSAMYFCASTSGANVLTFGAGSRLTVL.

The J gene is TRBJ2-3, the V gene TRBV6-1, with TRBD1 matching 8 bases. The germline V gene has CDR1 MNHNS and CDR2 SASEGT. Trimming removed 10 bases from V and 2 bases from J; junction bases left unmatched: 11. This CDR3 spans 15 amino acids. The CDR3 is CATNLGQGDTDTQYF. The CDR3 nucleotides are TGTGCCACCAACCTCGGACAGGGTGACACAGATACGCAGTATTTT.

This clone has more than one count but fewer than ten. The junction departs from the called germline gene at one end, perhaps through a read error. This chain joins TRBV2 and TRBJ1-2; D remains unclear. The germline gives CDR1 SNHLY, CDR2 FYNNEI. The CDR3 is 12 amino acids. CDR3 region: CATSDPHYGYTF. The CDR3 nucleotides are TGTGCCACCAGTGATCCCCACTATGGCTACACCTTC.

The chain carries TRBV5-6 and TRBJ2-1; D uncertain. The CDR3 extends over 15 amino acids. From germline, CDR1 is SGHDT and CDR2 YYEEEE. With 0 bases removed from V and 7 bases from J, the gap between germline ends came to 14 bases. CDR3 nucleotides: TGTGCCAGCAGCTTGGGAGGACGGCCCGGGAATGAGCAGTTCTTC. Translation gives CASSLGGRPGNEQFF.

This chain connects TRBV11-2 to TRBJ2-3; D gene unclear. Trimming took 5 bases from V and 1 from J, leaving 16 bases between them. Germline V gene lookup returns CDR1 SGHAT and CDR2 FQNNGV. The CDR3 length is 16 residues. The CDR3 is CASSPDAASGTDTQYF. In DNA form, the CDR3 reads TGTGCCAGCAGCCCCGATGCAGCATCTGGCACAGATACGCAGTATTTT.

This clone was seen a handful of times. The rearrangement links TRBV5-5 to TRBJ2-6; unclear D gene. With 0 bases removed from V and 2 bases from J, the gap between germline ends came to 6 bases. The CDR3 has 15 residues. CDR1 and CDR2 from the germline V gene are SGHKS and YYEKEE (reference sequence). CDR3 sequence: CASSLVVAGANVLTF. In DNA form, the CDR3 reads TGTGCCAGCAGCTTGGTAGTCGCTGGGGCCAACGTCCTGACTTTC.

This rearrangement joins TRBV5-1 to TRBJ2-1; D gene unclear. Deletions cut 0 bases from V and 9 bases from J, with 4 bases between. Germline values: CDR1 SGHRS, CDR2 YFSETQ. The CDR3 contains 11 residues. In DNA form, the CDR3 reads TGCGCCAGCAGCTTGGAGGGTGAGCAGTTCTTC. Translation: CASSLEGEQFF.

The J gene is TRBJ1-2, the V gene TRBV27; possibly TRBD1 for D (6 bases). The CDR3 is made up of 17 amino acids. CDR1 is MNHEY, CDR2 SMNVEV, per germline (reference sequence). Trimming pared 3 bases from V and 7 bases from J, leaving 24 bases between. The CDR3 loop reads CASSFLKTRGGLAGYTF. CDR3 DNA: TGTGCCAGCAGTTTCTTAAAGACCAGGGGCGGGTTAGCTGGCTACACCTTC.

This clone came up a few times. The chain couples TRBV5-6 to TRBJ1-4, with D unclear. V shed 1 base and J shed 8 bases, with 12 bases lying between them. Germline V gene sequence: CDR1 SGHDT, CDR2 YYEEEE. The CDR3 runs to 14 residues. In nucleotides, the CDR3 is TGTGCCAGCAGCTTGACCGGTCTCGGGGAAAAACTGTTTTTT. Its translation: CASSLTGLGEKLFF.

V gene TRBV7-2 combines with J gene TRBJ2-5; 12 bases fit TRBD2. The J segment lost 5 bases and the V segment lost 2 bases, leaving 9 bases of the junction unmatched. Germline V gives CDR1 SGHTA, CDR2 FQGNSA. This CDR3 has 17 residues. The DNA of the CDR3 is TGTGCCAGCAGCTTACCCGGGACTAGCGGGTGGTTGGAGACCCAGTACTTC. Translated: CASSLPGTSGWLETQYF.

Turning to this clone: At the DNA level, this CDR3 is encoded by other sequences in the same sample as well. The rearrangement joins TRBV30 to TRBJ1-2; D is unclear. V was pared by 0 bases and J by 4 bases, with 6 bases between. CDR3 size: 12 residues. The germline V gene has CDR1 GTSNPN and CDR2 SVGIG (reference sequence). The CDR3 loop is CAWSVSSYGYTF. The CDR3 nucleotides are TGTGCCTGGAGTGTAAGTAGCTATGGCTACACCTTC.

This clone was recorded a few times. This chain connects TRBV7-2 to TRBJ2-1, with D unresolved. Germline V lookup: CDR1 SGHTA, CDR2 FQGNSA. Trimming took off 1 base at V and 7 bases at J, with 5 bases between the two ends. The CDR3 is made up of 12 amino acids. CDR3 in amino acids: CASSLVRNEQFF. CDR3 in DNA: TGTGCCAGCAGCTTAGTCCGGAATGAGCAGTTCTTC.

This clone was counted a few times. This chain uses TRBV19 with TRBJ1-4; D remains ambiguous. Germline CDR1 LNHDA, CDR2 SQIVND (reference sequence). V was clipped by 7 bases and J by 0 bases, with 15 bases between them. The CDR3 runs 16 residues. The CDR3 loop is CASTSVGFATNEKLFF. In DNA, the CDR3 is TGTGCCAGTACTAGTGTGGGGTTTGCAACTAATGAAAAACTGTTTTTT.

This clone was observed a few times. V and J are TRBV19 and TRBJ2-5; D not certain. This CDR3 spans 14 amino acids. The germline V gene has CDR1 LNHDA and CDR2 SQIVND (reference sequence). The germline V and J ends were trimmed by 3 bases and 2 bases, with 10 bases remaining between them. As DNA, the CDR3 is TGTGCCAGTAGTATGCTGGACGGACAAGAGACCCAGTACTTC. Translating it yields CASSMLDGQETQYF.

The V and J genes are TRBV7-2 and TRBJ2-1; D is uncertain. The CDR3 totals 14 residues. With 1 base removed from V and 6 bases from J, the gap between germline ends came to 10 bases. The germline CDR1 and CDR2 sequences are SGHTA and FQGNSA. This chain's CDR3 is CASSLEELGNEQFF. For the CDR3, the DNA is TGTGCCAGCAGCTTAGAAGAGCTCGGCAATGAGCAGTTCTTC.

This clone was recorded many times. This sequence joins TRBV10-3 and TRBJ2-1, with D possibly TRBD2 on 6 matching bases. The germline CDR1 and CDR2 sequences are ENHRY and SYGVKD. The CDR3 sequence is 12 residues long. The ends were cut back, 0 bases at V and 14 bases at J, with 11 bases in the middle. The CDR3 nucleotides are TGTGCCATCAGTGAGTCGACTAGGGCTAAGTTCTTC. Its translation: CAISESTRAKFF.

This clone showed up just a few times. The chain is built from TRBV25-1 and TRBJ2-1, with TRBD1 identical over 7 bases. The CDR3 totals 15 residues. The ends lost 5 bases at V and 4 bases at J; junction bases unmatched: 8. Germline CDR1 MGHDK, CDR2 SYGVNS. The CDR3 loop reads CASSPPGTVYNEQFF. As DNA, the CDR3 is TGTGCCAGCAGTCCACCCGGGACAGTGTACAATGAGCAGTTCTTC.

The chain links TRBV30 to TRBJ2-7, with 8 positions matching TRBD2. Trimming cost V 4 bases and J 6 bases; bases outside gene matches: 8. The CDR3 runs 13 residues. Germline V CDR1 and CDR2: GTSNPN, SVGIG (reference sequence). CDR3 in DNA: TGTGCCTGGATGGGGGCTAGCGGGTTCGAGCAGTACTTC. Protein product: CAWMGASGFEQYF.

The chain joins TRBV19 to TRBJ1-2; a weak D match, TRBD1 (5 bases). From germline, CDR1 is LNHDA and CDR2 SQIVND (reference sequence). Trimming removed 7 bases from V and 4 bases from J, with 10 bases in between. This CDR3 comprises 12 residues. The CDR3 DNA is TGTGCCAGTACGCGGGACTTCTATGGCTACACCTTC. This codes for CASTRDFYGYTF.

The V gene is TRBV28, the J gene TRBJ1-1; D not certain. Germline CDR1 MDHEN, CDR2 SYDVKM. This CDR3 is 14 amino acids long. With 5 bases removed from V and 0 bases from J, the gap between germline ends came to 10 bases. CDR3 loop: CASSATVMNTEAFF. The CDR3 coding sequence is TGTGCCAGCAGTGCAACAGTGATGAACACTGAAGCTTTCTTT.

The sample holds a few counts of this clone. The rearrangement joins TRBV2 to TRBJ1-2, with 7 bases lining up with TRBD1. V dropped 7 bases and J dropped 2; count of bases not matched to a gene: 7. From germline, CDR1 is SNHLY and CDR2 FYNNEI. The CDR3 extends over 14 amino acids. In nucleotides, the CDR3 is TGTGCCAGCACCCCCCAGGGGGGGAACTATGGCTACACCTTC. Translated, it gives CASTPQGGNYGYTF.

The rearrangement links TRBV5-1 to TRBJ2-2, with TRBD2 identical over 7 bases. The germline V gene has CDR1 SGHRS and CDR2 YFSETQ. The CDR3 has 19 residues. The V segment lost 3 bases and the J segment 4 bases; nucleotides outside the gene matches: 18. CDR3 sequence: CASSSPSGLAVDGTGELFF. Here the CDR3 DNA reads TGCGCCAGCAGCTCCCCGTCAGGGCTAGCGGTCGATGGCACCGGGGAGCTGTTTTTT.

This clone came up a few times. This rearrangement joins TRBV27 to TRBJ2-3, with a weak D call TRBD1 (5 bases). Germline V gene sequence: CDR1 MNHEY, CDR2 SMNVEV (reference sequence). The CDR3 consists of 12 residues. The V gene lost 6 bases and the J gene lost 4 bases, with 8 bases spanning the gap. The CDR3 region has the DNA TGTGCCAGCAGAGGGGAATCAGATACGCAGTATTTT. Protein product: CASRGESDTQYF.

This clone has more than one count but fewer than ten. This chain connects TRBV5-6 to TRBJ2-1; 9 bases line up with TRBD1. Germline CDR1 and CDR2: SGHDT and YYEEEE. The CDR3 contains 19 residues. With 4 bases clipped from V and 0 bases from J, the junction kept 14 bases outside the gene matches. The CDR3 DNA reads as TGTGCCAGCAGCCCGGGACAGGGTCAGTCCTTACCCTCCTACAATGAGCAGTTCTTC. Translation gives CASSPGQGQSLPSYNEQFF.

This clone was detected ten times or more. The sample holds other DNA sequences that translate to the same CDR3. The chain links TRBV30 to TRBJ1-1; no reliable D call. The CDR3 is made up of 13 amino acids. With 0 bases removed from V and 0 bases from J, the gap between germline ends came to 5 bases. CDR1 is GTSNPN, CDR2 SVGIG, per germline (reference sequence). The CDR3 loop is CAWSVQMNTEAFF. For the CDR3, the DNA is TGTGCCTGGAGTGTACAAATGAACACTGAAGCTTTCTTT.

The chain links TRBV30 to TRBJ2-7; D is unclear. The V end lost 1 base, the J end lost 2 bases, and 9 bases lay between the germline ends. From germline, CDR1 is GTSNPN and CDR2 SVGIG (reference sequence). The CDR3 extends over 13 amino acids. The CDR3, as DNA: TGTGCCTGGAGTGATCCCCGTGCCTACGAGCAGTACTTC. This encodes CAWSDPRAYEQYF.